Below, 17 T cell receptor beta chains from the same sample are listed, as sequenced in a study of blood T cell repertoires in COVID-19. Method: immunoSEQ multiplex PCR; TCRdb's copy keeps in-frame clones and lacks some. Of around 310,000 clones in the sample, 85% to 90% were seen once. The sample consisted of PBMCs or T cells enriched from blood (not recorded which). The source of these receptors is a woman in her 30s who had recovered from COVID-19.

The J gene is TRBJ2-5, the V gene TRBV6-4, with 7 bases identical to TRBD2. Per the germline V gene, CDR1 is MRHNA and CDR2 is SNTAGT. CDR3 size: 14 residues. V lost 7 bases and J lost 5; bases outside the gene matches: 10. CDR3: CASTKRLARETQYF. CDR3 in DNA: TGTGCCAGCACCAAGCGACTAGCCCGCGAGACCCAGTACTTC.

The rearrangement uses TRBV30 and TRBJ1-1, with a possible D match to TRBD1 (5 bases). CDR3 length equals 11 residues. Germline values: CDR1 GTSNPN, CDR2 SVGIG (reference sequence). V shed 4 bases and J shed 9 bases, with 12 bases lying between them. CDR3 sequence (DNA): TGTGCCTGGATGGGAGGGGTCAAAGCTTTCTTT. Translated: CAWMGGVKAFF.

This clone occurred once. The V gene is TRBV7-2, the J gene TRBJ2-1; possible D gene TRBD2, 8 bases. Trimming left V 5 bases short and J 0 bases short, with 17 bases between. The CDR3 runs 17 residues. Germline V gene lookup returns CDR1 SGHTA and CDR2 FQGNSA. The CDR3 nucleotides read TGTGCCAGCAGCAGCCGGGGGGGACAGCGCTCCTACAATGAGCAGTTCTTC. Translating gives CASSSRGGQRSYNEQFF.

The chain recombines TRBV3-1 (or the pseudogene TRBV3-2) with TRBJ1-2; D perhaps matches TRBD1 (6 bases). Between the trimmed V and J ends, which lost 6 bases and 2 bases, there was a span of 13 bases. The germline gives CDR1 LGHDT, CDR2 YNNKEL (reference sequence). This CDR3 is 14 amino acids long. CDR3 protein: CASRLTGSNYGYTF. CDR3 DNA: TGTGCCAGCAGGTTGACAGGTTCAAACTATGGCTACACCTTC.

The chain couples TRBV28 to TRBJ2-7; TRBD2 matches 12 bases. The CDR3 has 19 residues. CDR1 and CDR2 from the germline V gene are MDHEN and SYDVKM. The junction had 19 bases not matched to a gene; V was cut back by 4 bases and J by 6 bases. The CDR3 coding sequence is TGTGCCAGCAGTTCAATCCTACAGAGACTAGCGGGAGTGAGGGGCGAGCAGTACTTC. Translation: CASSSILQRLAGVRGEQYF.

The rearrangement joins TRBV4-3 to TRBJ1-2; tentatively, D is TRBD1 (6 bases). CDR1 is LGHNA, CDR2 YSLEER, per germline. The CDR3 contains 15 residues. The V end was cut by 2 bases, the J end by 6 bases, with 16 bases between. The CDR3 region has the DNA TGCGCCAGCAGCCAATCCGCAGGGGTTCGAAATGGCTACACCTTC. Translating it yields CASSQSAGVRNGYTF.

In nucleotides, the CDR3 is TGTGCCAGCAGCCCAAGGGACATTGGCTCCTACGAGCAGTACTTC. As protein: CASSPRDIGSYEQYF. The rearrangement uses TRBV9 and TRBJ2-7; possible D gene TRBD1, 6 bases. Trimming shortened V by 4 bases and J by 0 bases, and 14 bases separated the two germline ends. Germline CDR1 is SGDLS and CDR2 is YYNGEE. This CDR3 comprises 15 residues.

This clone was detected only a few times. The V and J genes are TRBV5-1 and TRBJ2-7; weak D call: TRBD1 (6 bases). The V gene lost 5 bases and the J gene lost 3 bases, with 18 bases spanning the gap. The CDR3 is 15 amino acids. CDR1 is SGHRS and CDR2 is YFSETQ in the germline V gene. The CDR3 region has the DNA TGCGCCAGCAGTAATGGAACAGGGCCCAACTACGAGCAGTACTTC. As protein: CASSNGTGPNYEQYF.

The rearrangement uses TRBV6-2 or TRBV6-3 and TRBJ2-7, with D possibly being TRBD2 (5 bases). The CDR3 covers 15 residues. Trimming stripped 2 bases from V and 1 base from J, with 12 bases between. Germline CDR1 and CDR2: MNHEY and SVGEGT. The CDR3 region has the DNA TGTGCCAGCAGTTACGATCCTCCGGGGTCCTACGAGCAGTACTTC. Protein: CASSYDPPGSYEQYF.

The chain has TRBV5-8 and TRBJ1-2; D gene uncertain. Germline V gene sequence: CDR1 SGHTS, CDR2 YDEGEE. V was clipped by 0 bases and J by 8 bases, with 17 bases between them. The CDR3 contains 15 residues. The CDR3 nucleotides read TGTGCCAGCAGCTTGGTTCAGTGGGCCTACGCCGGCTACACCTTC. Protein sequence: CASSLVQWAYAGYTF.

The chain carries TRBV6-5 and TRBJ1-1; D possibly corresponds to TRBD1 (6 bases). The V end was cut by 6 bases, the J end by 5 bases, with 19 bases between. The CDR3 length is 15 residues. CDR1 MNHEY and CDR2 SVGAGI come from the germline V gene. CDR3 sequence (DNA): TGTGCCAGCAGGTTTTTTGGGACACCCGGGACTGAAGCTTTCTTT. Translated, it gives CASRFFGTPGTEAFF.

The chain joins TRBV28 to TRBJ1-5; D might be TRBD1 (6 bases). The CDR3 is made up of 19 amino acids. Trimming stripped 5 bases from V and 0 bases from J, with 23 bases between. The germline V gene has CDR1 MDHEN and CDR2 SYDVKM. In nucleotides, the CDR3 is TGTGCCAGCAGTCTCCGGACAGCAGTCTACTCTTATAGCAATCAGCCCCAGCATTTT. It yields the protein CASSLRTAVYSYSNQPQHF.

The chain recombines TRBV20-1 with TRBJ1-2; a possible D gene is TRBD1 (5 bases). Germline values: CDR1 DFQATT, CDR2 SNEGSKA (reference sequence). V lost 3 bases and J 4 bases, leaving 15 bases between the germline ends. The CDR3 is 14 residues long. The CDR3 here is CSASGAEETYGYTF. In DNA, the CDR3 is TGCAGTGCTAGTGGGGCGGAGGAAACCTATGGCTACACCTTC.

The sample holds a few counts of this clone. CDR3 in amino acids: CASSRGQRTYEQYF. CDR3 DNA sequence: TGTGCCAGCAGTCGCGGACAGCGTACCTACGAGCAGTACTTC. V and J are TRBV28 and TRBJ2-7, with D possibly being TRBD1 (6 bases). Trimming shortened V by 5 bases and J by 2 bases, and 13 bases separated the two germline ends. The CDR3 runs to 14 residues. Per germline, CDR1 MDHEN and CDR2 SYDVKM.

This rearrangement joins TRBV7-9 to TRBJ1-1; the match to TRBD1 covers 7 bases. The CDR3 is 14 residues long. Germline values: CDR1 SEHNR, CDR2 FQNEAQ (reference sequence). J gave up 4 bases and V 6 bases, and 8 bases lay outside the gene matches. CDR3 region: CASSNRGGGTEAFF. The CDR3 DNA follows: TGTGCCAGCAGTAACAGGGGCGGCGGCACTGAAGCTTTCTTT.

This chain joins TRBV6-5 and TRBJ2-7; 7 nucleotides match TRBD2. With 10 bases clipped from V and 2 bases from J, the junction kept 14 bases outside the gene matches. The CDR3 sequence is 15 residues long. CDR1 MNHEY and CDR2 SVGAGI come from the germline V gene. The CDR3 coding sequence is TGTGCCACCCGACTAGCTAGTCGGATTACCTACGAGCAGTACTTC. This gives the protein CATRLASRITYEQYF.

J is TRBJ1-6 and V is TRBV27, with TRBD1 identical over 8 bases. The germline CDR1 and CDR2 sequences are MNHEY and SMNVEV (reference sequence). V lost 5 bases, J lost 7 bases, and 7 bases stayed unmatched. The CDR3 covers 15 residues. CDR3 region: CASSLDRGVNSPLHF. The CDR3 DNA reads TGTGCCAGCAGTCTCGACAGGGGTGTAAATTCACCCCTCCACTTT.